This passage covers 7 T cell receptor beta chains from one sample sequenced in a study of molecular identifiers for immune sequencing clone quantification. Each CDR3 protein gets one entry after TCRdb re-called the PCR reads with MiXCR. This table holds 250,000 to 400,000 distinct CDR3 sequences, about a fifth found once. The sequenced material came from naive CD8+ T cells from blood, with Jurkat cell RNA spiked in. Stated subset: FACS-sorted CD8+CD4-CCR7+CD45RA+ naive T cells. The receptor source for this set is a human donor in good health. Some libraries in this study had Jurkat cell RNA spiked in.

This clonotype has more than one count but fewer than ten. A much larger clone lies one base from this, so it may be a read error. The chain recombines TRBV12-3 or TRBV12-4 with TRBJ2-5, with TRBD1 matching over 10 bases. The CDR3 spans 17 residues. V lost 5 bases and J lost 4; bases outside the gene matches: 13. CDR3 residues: CASSHEPGQGTSETQYF. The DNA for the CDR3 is TGTGCCAGCAGTCACGAACCGGGACAGGGGACCTCAGAGACCCAGTACTTC.

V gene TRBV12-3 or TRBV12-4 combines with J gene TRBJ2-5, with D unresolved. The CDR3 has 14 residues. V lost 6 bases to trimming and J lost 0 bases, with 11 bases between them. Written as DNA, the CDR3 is TGTGCCAGCAGATTGAGGTCCTACCAAGAGACCCAGTACTTC. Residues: CASRLRSYQETQYF.

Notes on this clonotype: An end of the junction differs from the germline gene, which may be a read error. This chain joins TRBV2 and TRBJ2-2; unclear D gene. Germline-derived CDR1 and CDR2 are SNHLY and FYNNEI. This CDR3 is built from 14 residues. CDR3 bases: TGTGCCGGCAGTCCGGGCAGTTACACCGGGGAGCTGTTTTTT. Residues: CAGSPGSYTGELFF.

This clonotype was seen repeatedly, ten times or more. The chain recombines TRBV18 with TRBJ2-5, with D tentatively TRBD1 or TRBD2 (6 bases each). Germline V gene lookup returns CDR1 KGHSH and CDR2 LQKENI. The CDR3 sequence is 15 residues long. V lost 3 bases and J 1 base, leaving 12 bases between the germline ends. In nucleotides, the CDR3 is TGTGCCAGCTCACCCGCGGGACACCCCCAAGAGACCCAGTACTTC. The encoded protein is CASSPAGHPQETQYF.

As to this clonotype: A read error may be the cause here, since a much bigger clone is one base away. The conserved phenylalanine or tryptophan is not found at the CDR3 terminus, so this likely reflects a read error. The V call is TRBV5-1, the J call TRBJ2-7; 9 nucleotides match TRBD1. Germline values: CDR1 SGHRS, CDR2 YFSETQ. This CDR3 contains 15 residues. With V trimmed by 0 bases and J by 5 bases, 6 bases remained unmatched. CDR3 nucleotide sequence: TGCGCCAGCAGCTTGGAGACAGGGGGTTCGGACGAGCAGTACCTC. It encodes CASSLETGGSDEQYL.

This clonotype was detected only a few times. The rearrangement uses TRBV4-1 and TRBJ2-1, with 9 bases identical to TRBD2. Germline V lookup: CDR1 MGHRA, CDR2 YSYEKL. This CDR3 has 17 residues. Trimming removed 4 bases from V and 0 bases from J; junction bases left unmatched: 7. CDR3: CASSPRTSESSYNEQFF. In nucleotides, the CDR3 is TGCGCCAGCAGCCCCCGGACTAGCGAAAGCTCCTACAATGAGCAGTTCTTC.

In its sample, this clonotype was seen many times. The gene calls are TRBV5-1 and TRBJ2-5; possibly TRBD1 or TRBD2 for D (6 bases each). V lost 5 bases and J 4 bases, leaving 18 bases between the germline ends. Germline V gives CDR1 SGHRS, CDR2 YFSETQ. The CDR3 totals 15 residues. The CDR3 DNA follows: TGCGCCAGCAGTCCCCCGGGGGCCTGGGGAGAGACCCAGTACTTC. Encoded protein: CASSPPGAWGETQYF.